The next 17 T cell receptor beta chains were all read from a single sample in a study of T cell changes during pregnancy in multiple sclerosis. Produced via immunoSEQ multiplex PCR; TCRdb's table is partial and in-frame only. The table has around 45,000 clones, around 90% seen once. The sequenced sample was CD4+ T cells from peripheral blood mononuclear cells, obtained before pregnancy. The receptors come from a female donor with multiple sclerosis, enrolled in a pregnancy study.

The chain uses TRBV21-1 and TRBJ1-4; the DNA was not used to check the table's D call, TRBD1. TRBV21-1 is recorded as a pseudogene. The CDR3 is 19 residues long. CDR3 DNA sequence: TGTGCCAGCAGCTACGATCTCGGCGCAGGGGTGGCAACTAATGAAAAACTGTTTTTT. Residues: CASSYDLGAGVATNEKLFF.

The chain links TRBV27 to TRBJ2-7, with D possibly TRBD2 on 6 matching bases. The CDR3 runs to 15 residues. From germline, CDR1 is MNHEY and CDR2 SMNVEV (reference sequence). Trimming stripped 2 bases from V and 2 bases from J, with 13 bases between. The CDR3 coding sequence is TGTGCCAGCAGTTTAGGGGCGGGGTATACCTACGAGCAGTACTTC. Its protein is CASSLGAGYTYEQYF.

The chain links TRBV2 to TRBJ2-3; 7 bases agree with TRBD1. Germline CDR1 SNHLY, CDR2 FYNNEI. This CDR3 comprises 15 residues. V shed 7 bases, J shed 6 bases, and the junction held 13 bases outside the gene matches. The DNA for the CDR3 is TGTGCCAGCACCCCCGACAGGGCCGACGGGGATACGCAGTATTTT. Protein: CASTPDRADGDTQYF.

The rearrangement joins TRBV1 to TRBJ1-2. TRBV1 is classified as a pseudogene. The CDR3 contains 16 residues. The CDR3 reads CTSSQVPGGGDRGYTF. The CDR3 DNA follows: TGCACCAGCAGCCAAGTACCCGGTGGAGGGGATCGGGGCTACACCTTC.

This clone was detected only once. The rearrangement joins TRBV11-2 to TRBJ1-1; D is unresolved. V lost 4 bases, J lost 1 base, and 10 bases lay in between. The CDR3 runs to 14 residues. Germline V gene sequence: CDR1 SGHAT, CDR2 FQNNGV. The CDR3 DNA follows: TGTGCCAGCAGCTCGAGAGGATGGAACACTGAAGCTTTCTTT. Its protein product is CASSSRGWNTEAFF.

The rearrangement uses TRBV29-1 and TRBJ2-3, with TRBD1 identical over 8 bases. With V trimmed by 6 bases and J by 10 bases, 6 bases remained unmatched. This CDR3 region has 11 residues. The germline V gene encodes CDR1 SQVTM and CDR2 ANQGSEA. DNA for the CDR3: TGCAGCGTGACCGGACAGGGTCCGCAGTATTTT. Translation: CSVTGQGPQYF.

This chain joins TRBV7-2 and TRBJ2-7; TRBD2 matches 10 bases. In germline, CDR1 is SGHTA, CDR2 FQGNSA. The CDR3 runs 16 residues. Trimming removed 1 base from V and 2 bases from J; junction bases left unmatched: 5. The CDR3 here is CASSLDSTSGTYEQYF. Written as DNA, the CDR3 is TGTGCCAGCAGCTTAGATTCCACTAGCGGGACCTACGAGCAGTACTTC.

The J gene is TRBJ1-2, the V gene TRBV23-1, with 9 positions matching TRBD1. TRBV23-1 falls under the ORF class, with uncertain function. V was clipped by 3 bases and J by 2 bases; unmatched bases: 25. CDR3 length: 22 residues. The DNA for the CDR3 is TGCGCCAGCAGTCATCAGCCAAAGCCCGGGACAGGGAACAAGAAAGCAAACTATGGCTACACCTTC. Amino acid sequence: CASSHQPKPGTGNKKANYGYTF.

This rearrangement joins TRBV9 to TRBJ1-2; 7 bases line up with TRBD1. V gave up 3 bases and J gave up 3 bases; unmatched junction bases: 11. The CDR3 sequence is 16 residues long. Per germline, CDR1 SGDLS and CDR2 YYNGEE. The CDR3 here is CASSGGSGRGDYGYTF. DNA of the CDR3: TGTGCCAGCAGCGGAGGGAGTGGCAGGGGGGACTATGGCTACACCTTC.

J is TRBJ2-5 and V is TRBV6-5; 8 positions match TRBD2. The trim removed 6 bases at V and 6 bases at J, leaving 9 bases unmatched. The CDR3 has 14 amino acids. CDR1 is MNHEY, CDR2 SVGAGI, per germline. CDR3 DNA: TGTGCCAGCAGCTCGGCGGGGGGCCACCAGACCCAGTACTTC. Protein sequence: CASSSAGGHQTQYF.

The chain links TRBV9 to TRBJ2-1, with TRBD1 matching 9 bases. J lost 1 base, V lost 0 bases, and 8 bases had no gene match. In germline, CDR1 is SGDLS, CDR2 YYNGEE. The CDR3 totals 18 residues. The CDR3 DNA sequence: TGTGCCAGCAGCGTAGGCTCTCCCGGGACAGGGTCCTACAATGAGCAGTTCTTC. This translates into CASSVGSPGTGSYNEQFF.

The chain links TRBV18 to TRBJ2-5, with D tentatively TRBD1 (6 bases). The germline gives CDR1 KGHSH, CDR2 LQKENI. This CDR3 has 15 amino acids. V was clipped by 3 bases and J by 5 bases, with 16 bases between them. The CDR3 protein is CASSPLQGVAETQYF. Written as DNA, the CDR3 is TGTGCCAGCTCACCGCTACAGGGCGTTGCGGAGACCCAGTACTTC.

The chain has TRBV4-3 and TRBJ2-7; 10 bases fit TRBD1. The V gene end was trimmed by 3 bases and the J gene end by 6 bases; junction bases not matched to a gene: 2. Germline CDR1 LGHNA, CDR2 YSLEER. The CDR3 runs to 13 residues. CDR3 coding DNA: TGCGCCAGCAGCCAGGGACAGGGGTTCGAGCAGTACTTC. This gives the protein CASSQGQGFEQYF.

The rearrangement links TRBV18 to TRBJ1-4; TRBD1 aligns across 7 bases. There are 13 residues in the CDR3. Losses at the gene ends were 3 bases for V and 8 bases for J; bases not matched to a gene: 3. CDR1 and CDR2 (germline): KGHSH, LQKENI. The chain's CDR3 is CASSPQGGEKLFF. The CDR3 DNA is TGTGCCAGCTCACCGCAGGGGGGCGAAAAACTGTTTTTT.

The CDR3 DNA sequence: TGTGCCAGCAGTGACGTCTTCGTGGCCACTGAAGCTTTCTTT. It is translated as CASSDVFVATEAFF. V is TRBV6-1 and J is TRBJ1-1; no clear D gene. V was cut by 3 bases and J by 4 bases, with 12 bases left in between. Germline lookup yields CDR1 MNHNS and CDR2 SASEGT. This CDR3 contains 14 residues.

The V and J genes are TRBV6-5 and TRBJ1-1; D unclear. Trimming shortened V by 7 bases and J by 5 bases, and 17 bases separated the two germline ends. The CDR3 is made up of 14 amino acids. The V gene's germline CDR1 is MNHEY and CDR2 SVGAGI. The CDR3 here is CASISLFEWTEAFF. Here the CDR3 DNA reads TGTGCCAGCATAAGTCTGTTTGAGTGGACTGAAGCTTTCTTT.

The J gene is TRBJ2-2, the V gene TRBV7-6, with 8 bases that match TRBD2. Per germline, CDR1 SGHVS and CDR2 FNYEAQ. There are 18 residues in the CDR3. V gave up 0 bases and J gave up 1 base; unmatched junction bases: 7. The CDR3 here is CASSLAATGGKNTGELFF. Written as DNA, the CDR3 is TGTGCCAGCAGCTTAGCGGCAACGGGGGGGAAGAACACCGGGGAGCTGTTTTTT.